This T cell receptor beta chain derives from a study of shared clonotypes between healthy human individuals. Study findings and constraints: Non-shared clonotypes displayed generation probabilities falling below those of clonotypes present in all four donors.

Within Nashville, Tennessee resided all donors, each a Caucasian adult. With regard to this clone: Its antigen is not identified.

Several immunoSEQ 96-well plates shared each subset's DNA, each plate a replicate. TCRdb's copy holds only in-frame clones and misses some; the assay was immunoSEQ multiplex PCR. The table has 400,000 or so clones, around 96% seen once. Trimming cost V 10 bases and J 8 bases; bases outside gene matches: 12. The CDR3 covers 14 residues. Germline V gene data show CDR1 as MNHEY and CDR2 as SVGAGI. Sequencing was done on a sample of memory CD8+ T cells sorted from blood. The subset was: CD45RO+ cells pooled with CCR7-negative TemRA cells. The rearrangement joins TRBV6-5 to TRBJ2-1; 9 positions match TRBD2. The TCR was taken from a man aged 30 to 39 in good health. This CDR3 is CAKTLSGRSYEQFF. The CDR3 region has the DNA TGTGCCAAAACACTAAGCGGGAGGTCGTATGAGCAGTTCTTC.